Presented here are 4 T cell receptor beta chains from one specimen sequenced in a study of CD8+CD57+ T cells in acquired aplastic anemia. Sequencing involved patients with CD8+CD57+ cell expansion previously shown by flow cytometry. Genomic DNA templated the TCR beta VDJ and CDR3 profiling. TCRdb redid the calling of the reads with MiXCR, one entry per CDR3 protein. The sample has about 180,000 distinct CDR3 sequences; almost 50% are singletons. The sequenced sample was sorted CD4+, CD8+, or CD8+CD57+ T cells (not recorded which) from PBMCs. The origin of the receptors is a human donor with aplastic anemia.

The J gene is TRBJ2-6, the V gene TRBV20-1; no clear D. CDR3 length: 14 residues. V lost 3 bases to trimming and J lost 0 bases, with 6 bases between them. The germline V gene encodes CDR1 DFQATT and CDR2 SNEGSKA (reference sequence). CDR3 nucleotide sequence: TGCAGTGCTAGTTTGAGCTCTGGGGCCAACGTCCTGACTTTC. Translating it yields CSASLSSGANVLTF.

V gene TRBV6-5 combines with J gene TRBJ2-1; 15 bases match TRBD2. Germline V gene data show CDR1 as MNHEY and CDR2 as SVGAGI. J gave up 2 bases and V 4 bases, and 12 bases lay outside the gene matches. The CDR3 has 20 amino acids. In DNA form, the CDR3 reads TGTGCCAGCAGTTGGGCTAATACGGGACTAGCGGGGGGAACCTACAATGAGCAGTTCTTC. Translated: CASSWANTGLAGGTYNEQFF.

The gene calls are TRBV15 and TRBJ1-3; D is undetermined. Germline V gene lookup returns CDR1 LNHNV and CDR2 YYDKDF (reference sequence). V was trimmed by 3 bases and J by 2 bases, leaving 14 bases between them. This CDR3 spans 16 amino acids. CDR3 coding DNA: TGTGCCACCAGCAGCGACGAGGCGGGGACTGGAAACACCATATATTTT. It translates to CATSSDEAGTGNTIYF.

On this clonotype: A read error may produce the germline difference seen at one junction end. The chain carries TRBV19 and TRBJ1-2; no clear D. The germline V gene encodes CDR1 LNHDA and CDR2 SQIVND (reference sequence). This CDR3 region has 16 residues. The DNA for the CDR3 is TGTGCCGGTAGTATTGATTCTGGGTATACTAACTATGGCTACACCTTC. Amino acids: CAGSIDSGYTNYGYTF. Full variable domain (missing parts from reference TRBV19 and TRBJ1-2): DGGITQSPKYLFRKEGQNVTLSCEQNLNHDAMYWYRQDPGQGLRLIYYSQIVNDFQKGDIAEGYSVSREKKESFPLTVTSAQKNPTAFYLCAGSIDSGYTNYGYTFGSGTRLTVV.